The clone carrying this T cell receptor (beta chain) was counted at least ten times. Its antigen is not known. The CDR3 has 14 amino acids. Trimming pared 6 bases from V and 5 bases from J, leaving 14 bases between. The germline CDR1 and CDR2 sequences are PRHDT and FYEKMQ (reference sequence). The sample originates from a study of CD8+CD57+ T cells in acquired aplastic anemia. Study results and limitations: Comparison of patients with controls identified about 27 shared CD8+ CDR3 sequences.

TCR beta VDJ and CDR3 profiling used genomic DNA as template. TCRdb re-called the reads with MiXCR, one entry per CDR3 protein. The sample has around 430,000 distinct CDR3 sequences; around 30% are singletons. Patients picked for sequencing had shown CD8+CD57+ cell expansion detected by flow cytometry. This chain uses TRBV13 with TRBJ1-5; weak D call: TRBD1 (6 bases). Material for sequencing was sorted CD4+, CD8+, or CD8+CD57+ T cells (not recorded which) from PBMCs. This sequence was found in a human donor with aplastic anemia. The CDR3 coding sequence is TGTGCCAGCAGACGTGGGGCAGGGGATCAGCCCCAGCATTTT. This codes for CASRRGAGDQPQHF.